A single T cell receptor (beta chain) is shown here with its context. The target antigen is unknown. A read error may explain this, as a much larger clone is one base away. Each patient was aged 18 to 65 and had newly diagnosed hyperthyroidism of under 2 months' duration. PBMCs came from more than 8.5 ml fresh peripheral blood. The investigators amplified TCR beta CDR3 regions from RNA transcripts. HTBI primers were the set used in a first-round RT-PCR of the TCR CDR3. Each CDR3 protein gets one entry after TCRdb re-called the multiplex PCR reads with MiXCR. The table has approximately 400,000 distinct CDR3 sequences, 19% seen once. CDR1 MDHEN and CDR2 SYDVKM come from the germline V gene. Trimming took 10 bases from V and 2 from J; bases not matched to a gene: 13. The CDR3 has 15 amino acids. These data belong to a study of T cells in Graves' hyperthyroidism and ophthalmopathy. Study-level information: Peripheral blood was collected at initial diagnosis, before any treatment.

Notes on the study in general: The model predicted ophthalmopathy a median around 6.5 months before onset.

Sequenced input: blood. This TCR was sampled from a young woman with Graves' hyperthyroidism. The chain recombines TRBV28 with TRBJ1-1; 7 positions agree with TRBD1. The DNA of the CDR3 is TGTGCCATCAGGGATGGGGGGGACAGAAACACTGAAGCTTTCTTT. Protein product: CAIRDGGDRNTEAFF.